Below are 3 T cell receptor beta chains sequenced from a single sample in a study of blood T cell repertoires in COVID-19. Measured with immunoSEQ multiplex PCR; TCRdb has only the in-frame clones, and not every one. The table records about 100,000 clones, about nine tenths of them present only once. The specimen sequenced was peripheral blood. These receptors all stem from a man aged 45-65 years with active COVID-19.

The chain carries TRBV25-1 and TRBJ2-1; 12 positions match TRBD2. CDR3 length equals 15 residues. The trim removed 5 bases at V and 8 bases at J, leaving 7 bases unmatched. The germline gives CDR1 MGHDK, CDR2 SYGVNS. The CDR3 region is CASSPTSGSGHEQFF. In nucleotides, the CDR3 is TGTGCCAGCAGTCCGACTAGCGGGAGCGGTCATGAGCAGTTCTTC.

The chain links TRBV23-1 to TRBJ2-7; tentative D call: TRBD1 (6 bases). TRBV23-1 is an ORF, with its function uncertain. The V and J ends lost 6 bases and 3 bases respectively, with 12 bases between them. The CDR3 runs 13 residues. CDR3 coding DNA: TGCGCCAGCAGCCGCGACAGGCGCTACGAGCAGTACGTC. This sequence encodes CASSRDRRYEQYV.

The chain is built from TRBV3-1 (or the pseudogene TRBV3-2) and TRBJ2-2, with 14 nucleotides matching TRBD2. The length of the CDR3 is 18 residues. Germline V CDR1 and CDR2: LGHDT, YNNKEL (reference sequence). V was clipped by 3 bases and J by 4 bases; unmatched bases: 7. CDR3: CASSQPGLAGVGTGELFF. CDR3 in DNA: TGTGCCAGCAGCCAGCCGGGACTAGCGGGAGTTGGCACCGGGGAGCTGTTTTTT.